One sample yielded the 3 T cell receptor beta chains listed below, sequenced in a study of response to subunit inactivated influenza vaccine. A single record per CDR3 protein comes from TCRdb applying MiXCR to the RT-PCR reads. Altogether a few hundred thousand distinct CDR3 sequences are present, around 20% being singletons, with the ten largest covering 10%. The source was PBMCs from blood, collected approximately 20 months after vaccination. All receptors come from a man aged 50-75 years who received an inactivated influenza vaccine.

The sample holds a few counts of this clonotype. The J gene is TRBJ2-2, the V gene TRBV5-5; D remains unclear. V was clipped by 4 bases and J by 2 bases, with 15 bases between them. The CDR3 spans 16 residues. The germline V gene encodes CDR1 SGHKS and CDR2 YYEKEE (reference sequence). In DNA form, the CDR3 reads TGTGCCAGCAGCCTGATTTGGCACCCAAACACCGGGGAGCTGTTTTTT. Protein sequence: CASSLIWHPNTGELFF.

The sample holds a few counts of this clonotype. Here the CDR3 reads CASSPVQVGWPEAFF. The CDR3 DNA reads as TGTGCCAGCAGTCCAGTACAGGTCGGTTGGCCTGAAGCTTTCTTT. The rearrangement links TRBV12-3 or TRBV12-4 to TRBJ1-1; possibly TRBD1 for D (5 bases). The CDR3 runs 15 residues. Trimming removed 5 bases from V and 6 bases from J, with 19 bases in between.

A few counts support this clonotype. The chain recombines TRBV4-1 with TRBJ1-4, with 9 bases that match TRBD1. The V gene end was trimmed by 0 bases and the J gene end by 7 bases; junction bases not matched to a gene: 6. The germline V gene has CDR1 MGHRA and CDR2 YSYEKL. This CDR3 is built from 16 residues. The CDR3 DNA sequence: TGCGCCAGCAGCCAAGATCCCTACAGGGGGCGTGAAAAACTGTTTTTT. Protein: CASSQDPYRGREKLFF.